This TCR beta chain was recorded in a study of yellow fever vaccine responses in identical twins. Study-level results: Reportedly, twins showed a vaccine T cell response that looked partly convergent and partly personalized.

TCRdb itself ran the RT-PCR reads through MiXCR, one entry per CDR3 protein. Among more than 30,000 distinct CDR3 sequences listed, roughly three fifths were seen once. The CDR3 consists of 11 residues. The ends were cut back, 8 bases at V and 7 bases at J, with 12 bases in the middle. Turning to this clonotype: Its antigen is not identified.

V usage is TRBV12-3 or TRBV12-4 and J usage is TRBJ2-7, with TRBD1 as a possible D gene (6 bases). This receptor was identified in a woman aged 18 to 35 who received the yellow fever vaccine. The sequences come from T cells from blood (PBMCs), unsorted or a sorted subset (not recorded which), collected before or after yellow fever vaccination (not recorded which). The CDR3 reads CASGTGREQYV. The CDR3 DNA is TGTGCCAGCGGAACAGGGCGGGAGCAGTACGTC.